This entry lists 3 T cell receptor beta chains sequenced from one sample in a study of T cell repertoires in ileal Crohn's disease. Sequencing was performed with immunoSEQ multiplex PCR; in TCRdb, only in-frame clones are kept and a portion is missing. Of approximately 4,100 clones in the sample, about 80% were seen once. The material sequenced was ileal tissue. The receptor source for this set is an adult with Crohn's disease.

This clone appeared a few times. This chain links TRBV11-2 with TRBJ2-2; a possible D gene is TRBD2 (5 bases). Germline lookup yields CDR1 SGHAT and CDR2 FQNNGV. The CDR3 has 16 residues. V lost 5 bases, J lost 5 bases, and 18 bases lay in between. CDR3 amino acids: CASSPRAGIGTGELFF. Written as DNA, the CDR3 is TGTGCCAGCAGCCCCCGGGCCGGGATCGGGACCGGGGAGCTGTTTTTT. Based on the CDR3 plus reference TRBV11-2 and TRBJ2-2, the full variable domain is EAGVAQSPRYKIIEKRQSVAFWCNPISGHATLYWYQQILGQGPKLLIQFQNNGVVDDSQLPKDRFSAERLKGVDSTLKIQPAKLEDSAVYLCASSPRAGIGTGELFFGEGSRLTVL.

The chain recombines TRBV27 with TRBJ2-7, with TRBD1 identical over 8 bases. J gave up 3 bases and V 4 bases, and 5 bases lay outside the gene matches. CDR3 length: 14 residues. CDR1 MNHEY and CDR2 SMNVEV come from the germline V gene (reference sequence). CDR3 sequence: CASSSQGVSYEQYF. CDR3 sequence (DNA): TGTGCCAGCAGTTCACAGGGGGTAAGCTACGAGCAGTACTTC.

This chain links TRBV2 with TRBJ2-2; D might be TRBD2 (5 bases). V was clipped by 6 bases and J by 8 bases, with 19 bases between them. The germline CDR1 and CDR2 sequences are SNHLY and FYNNEI. This CDR3 has 15 amino acids. CDR3 protein: CASRGIFQEVGELFF. CDR3 nucleotides: TGTGCCAGCAGGGGCATATTTCAGGAGGTGGGGGAGCTGTTTTTT.